These 30 T cell receptor beta chains share one sample of origin, sequenced in a study of CD8 T cells in ankylosing spondylitis. Whole-study findings and limits: A TCR beta motif of eight or nine highly homologous variants seemed to mark ankylosing spondylitis blood.

TCRdb re-derived calls from the 5' RACE reads in MiXCR, one entry per CDR3 protein. The sample lists about 420,000 distinct CDR3 sequences; more than 20% were seen once. What these receptors recognize is not known. The sequenced material came from blood, either unsorted or a sorted T cell fraction (not recorded which). These receptors were taken from a male donor with ankylosing spondylitis.

This clonotype was seen only a few times. The chain links TRBV28 to TRBJ1-1; TRBD1 might be the D (6 bases). The CDR3 length is 16 residues. The germline V gene encodes CDR1 MDHEN and CDR2 SYDVKM. With 5 bases removed from V and 5 bases from J, the gap between germline ends came to 21 bases. The CDR3 spells CASSLPPTGRRTEAFF. CDR3 in DNA: TGTGCCAGCAGTCTCCCCCCGACAGGCCGGCGGACTGAAGCTTTCTTT. Together with reference TRBV28 and TRBJ1-1, the CDR3 gives the full variable domain: DVKVTQSSRYLVKRTGEKVFLECVQDMDHENMFWYRQDPGLGLRLIYFSYDVKMKEKGDIPEGYSVSREKKERFSLILESASTNQTSMYLCASSLPPTGRRTEAFFGQGTRLTVV.

A few counts support this clonotype. DNA of the CDR3: TGCAGTGCTAGAGATCGAGTGAATCCCGAGCAGTACTTC. Translating it yields CSARDRVNPEQYF. The J gene is TRBJ2-7, the V gene TRBV20-1; D is uncertain. Germline-derived CDR1 and CDR2 are DFQATT and SNEGSKA (reference sequence). The CDR3 totals 13 residues. The ends were cut back, 0 bases at V and 6 bases at J, with 12 bases in the middle.

The CDR3 coding sequence is TGTGCCACCAGCAGTAGGCTAGCGACCTCCTACAATGAGCAGTTCTTC. It specifies CATSSRLATSYNEQFF. The chain has TRBV15 and TRBJ2-1; weak D call: TRBD2 (6 bases). Germline CDR1 and CDR2: LNHNV and YYDKDF (reference sequence). V was trimmed by 3 bases and J by 0 bases, leaving 12 bases between them. The CDR3 runs to 16 residues.

This chain links TRBV29-1 with TRBJ1-1; perhaps TRBD1 as D (6 bases). Germline CDR1 reads SQVTM; CDR2 reads ANQGSEA. The CDR3 is 19 residues long. V gave up 4 bases and J gave up 2 bases, with 29 bases separating them. The CDR3 nucleotides read TGCAGCGTTGTGATAAGCCGGGGCGACAGGCGGCTTATCAACACTGAAGCTTTCTTT. This gives the protein CSVVISRGDRRLINTEAFF.

The rearrangement uses TRBV10-3 and TRBJ2-7, with 8 bases lining up with TRBD2. Germline assignment: CDR1 ENHRY and CDR2 SYGVKD. Losses at the gene ends were 0 bases for V and 2 bases for J; bases not matched to a gene: 9. The CDR3 loop spans 17 amino acids. CDR3 DNA: TGTGCCATCAGTGAGTCAGGGCGGGCGGGAGGTCCCTACGAGCAGTACTTC. It yields the protein CAISESGRAGGPYEQYF.

This clonotype showed up just a few times. The chain has TRBV18 and TRBJ2-3; 7 bases match TRBD1. The CDR3 contains 17 residues. The ends lost 6 bases at V and 2 bases at J; junction bases unmatched: 14. The germline V gene encodes CDR1 KGHSH and CDR2 LQKENI. The CDR3 nucleotides read TGTGCCAGCTCCCTCAACAGGGGTCGACCCTACACAGATACGCAGTATTTT. Its translation: CASSLNRGRPYTDTQYF.

This clonotype was observed a few times. The chain is built from TRBV5-4 and TRBJ1-2; tentative D call: TRBD1 (5 bases). CDR3 length: 14 amino acids. The V end was cut by 2 bases, the J end by 2 bases, with 10 bases between. Germline CDR1 and CDR2: SGHNT and YYREEE (reference sequence). This chain's CDR3 is CASSFQGSNYGYTF. In nucleotides, the CDR3 is TGTGCCAGCAGCTTCCAGGGTTCGAACTATGGCTACACCTTC. Full variable domain (outside the CDR3, taken from reference TRBV5-4 and TRBJ1-2): ETGVTQSPTHLIKTRGQQVTLRCSSQSGHNTVSWYQQALGQGPQFIFQYYREEENGRGNFPPRFSGLQFPNYSSELNVNALELDDSALYLCASSFQGSNYGYTFGSGTRLTVV.

The V and J genes are TRBV20-1 and TRBJ2-3; D not certain. Trimming cost V 2 bases and J 1 base, with 16 bases left between them. The germline V gene encodes CDR1 DFQATT and CDR2 SNEGSKA (reference sequence). The CDR3 extends over 16 amino acids. CDR3 region: CSARLGSPEGTDTQYF. The CDR3, as DNA: TGCAGTGCTAGACTAGGGTCGCCTGAGGGCACAGATACGCAGTATTTT.

The V gene is TRBV20-1, the J gene TRBJ2-1; 7 bases match TRBD2. Trimming removed 3 bases from V and 3 bases from J; junction bases left unmatched: 5. CDR3 length: 14 amino acids. Germline V gene data show CDR1 as DFQATT and CDR2 as SNEGSKA (reference sequence). CDR3 nucleotides: TGCAGTGCTAGGGGGCTAGCGGTCTACAATGAGCAGTTCTTC. Translated: CSARGLAVYNEQFF.

Only a few counts were recorded for this clonotype. The chain recombines TRBV5-1 with TRBJ1-4, with TRBD1 matching 7 bases. The length of the CDR3 is 15 residues. Germline values: CDR1 SGHRS, CDR2 YFSETQ. With 4 bases clipped from V and 8 bases from J, the junction kept 11 bases outside the gene matches. The chain's CDR3 is CASSLEQGWEEKLFF. The CDR3 DNA reads as TGCGCCAGCAGCCTGGAACAGGGGTGGGAAGAAAAACTGTTTTTT. Full variable domain (rest looked up from reference TRBV5-1 and TRBJ1-4): KAGVTQTPRYLIKTRGQQVTLSCSPISGHRSVSWYQQTPGQGLQFLFEYFSETQRNKGNFPGRFSGRQFSNSRSEMNVSTLELGDSALYLCASSLEQGWEEKLFFGSGTQLSVL.

This clonotype came up a few times. The chain combines TRBV18 with TRBJ2-1; 14 bases agree with TRBD2. Germline V gives CDR1 KGHSH, CDR2 LQKENI. V lost 4 bases, J lost 1 base, and 9 bases stayed unmatched. CDR3 length: 19 amino acids. The CDR3, as DNA: TGTGCCAGCTCACAACCGGGACTAGCGGGAGTCGGGTCCTACAATGAGCAGTTCTTC. It specifies CASSQPGLAGVGSYNEQFF.

This clonotype was seen ten or more times. The chain combines TRBV6-5 with TRBJ2-5, with TRBD1 as a possible D gene (6 bases). This CDR3 comprises 14 residues. Per the germline V gene, CDR1 is MNHEY and CDR2 is SVGAGI. With 2 bases removed from V and 5 bases from J, the gap between germline ends came to 12 bases. The CDR3 sequence: CASSYGGVGETQYF. As DNA, the CDR3 is TGTGCCAGCAGTTACGGGGGCGTAGGGGAGACCCAGTACTTC.

The V gene is TRBV19, the J gene TRBJ2-2; unclear D gene. The CDR3 length is 14 residues. Trimming stripped 5 bases from V and 0 bases from J, with 7 bases between. Germline values: CDR1 LNHDA, CDR2 SQIVND (reference sequence). CDR3 sequence: CASSSVANTGELFF. For the CDR3, the DNA is TGTGCCAGTAGTTCGGTTGCGAACACCGGGGAGCTGTTTTTT.

About this clonotype itself: Germline and junction disagree at one end, which may indicate a read error. This sequence joins TRBV6-2 or TRBV6-3 and TRBJ2-4, with D unclear. Looked up from germline, CDR1 is MNHEY and CDR2 is SVGEGT. CDR3 length equals 15 residues. In DNA, the CDR3 is TGTACCAGCAGTTATTTGGAAGGGGCCAAAAACATTCAGTACTTC. Translation gives CTSSYLEGAKNIQYF.

This clonotype was observed many times. The chain is built from TRBV29-1 and TRBJ2-7; 13 positions match TRBD2. Germline V CDR1 and CDR2: SQVTM, ANQGSEA. The CDR3 is 13 amino acids. J lost 6 bases, V lost 7 bases, and 6 bases had no gene match. The CDR3 DNA reads as TGCAGCGCATCGGGACTAGCGGGAATCGAGCAGTACTTC. Its protein product is CSASGLAGIEQYF.

This clonotype turned up a few times. The gene calls are TRBV2 and TRBJ2-7; 9 nucleotides match TRBD1. The CDR3 sequence is 13 residues long. Per germline, CDR1 SNHLY and CDR2 FYNNEI. V lost 6 bases and J lost 4; bases outside the gene matches: 4. CDR3 region: CASRTGGWYEQYF. Here the CDR3 DNA reads TGTGCCAGCAGGACAGGGGGGTGGTACGAGCAGTACTTC.

This clonotype was counted a few times. This chain uses TRBV20-1 with TRBJ2-7; D remains ambiguous. The CDR3 loop spans 11 amino acids. From germline, CDR1 is DFQATT and CDR2 SNEGSKA (reference sequence). The V end was cut by 7 bases, the J end by 5 bases, with 12 bases between. CDR3 sequence (DNA): TGCAGTGTCCTTAGAGTGGACGAGCAGTACTTC. This encodes CSVLRVDEQYF.

This clonotype was counted between two and nine times. V and J are TRBV5-1 and TRBJ2-3; weak D call: TRBD1 (6 bases). CDR3 size: 15 residues. The germline V gene encodes CDR1 SGHRS and CDR2 YFSETQ. V lost 2 bases and J 2 bases, leaving 12 bases between the germline ends. The CDR3 nucleotides read TGCGCCAGCAGCTTCCTACAGGGATCCACAGATACGCAGTATTTT. Translating it yields CASSFLQGSTDTQYF.

This clonotype was found a few times. This chain links TRBV4-1 with TRBJ2-7; D is uncertain. The CDR3 is 13 residues long. Trimming removed 0 bases from V and 2 bases from J, with 5 bases in between. Germline V gene sequence: CDR1 MGHRA, CDR2 YSYEKL. The CDR3 nucleotides are TGCGCCAGCAGCCAAGATCAAGCCTACGAGCAGTACTTC. It translates to CASSQDQAYEQYF.

The V call is TRBV3-1, the J call TRBJ2-1; D possibly uses TRBD1 or TRBD2 (5 bases each). Germline lookup yields CDR1 LGHDT and CDR2 YNNKEL (reference sequence). The germline V and J ends were trimmed by 4 bases and 4 bases, with 17 bases remaining between them. The CDR3 covers 16 residues. The CDR3 DNA follows: TGTGCCAGCAGCCGATATCCCGGGACGTCGTACAATGAGCAGTTCTTC. The encoded protein is CASSRYPGTSYNEQFF.

J is TRBJ2-5 and V is TRBV11-2, with 11 positions matching TRBD2. CDR1 is SGHAT, CDR2 FQNNGV, per germline. J lost 2 bases, V lost 4 bases, and 6 bases had no gene match. The CDR3 runs 16 residues. The CDR3 coding sequence is TGTGCCAGCAGCTCGAGGGCTAGCGGGGGGCAAGAGACCCAGTACTTC. This encodes CASSSRASGGQETQYF.

This clonotype was detected only a few times. V and J are TRBV12-3 or TRBV12-4 and TRBJ2-7; D ambiguous. V dropped 8 bases and J dropped 4 bases, with 15 bases sitting between them. The CDR3 consists of 13 residues. CDR3 DNA: TGTGCCAGCCGGTTAGATCTGAGTTACGAGCAGTACTTC. Translating it yields CASRLDLSYEQYF.

This clonotype has only a few counts. This CDR3 reads CASSLEGQGNEKLFF. The CDR3 DNA sequence: TGCGCCAGCAGCTTGGAAGGACAGGGGAATGAAAAACTGTTTTTT. V and J are TRBV5-1 and TRBJ1-4; 9 bases line up with TRBD1. The CDR3 is 15 residues long. Germline CDR1 and CDR2: SGHRS and YFSETQ. The trim removed 0 bases at V and 5 bases at J, leaving 2 bases unmatched.

This chain uses TRBV4-3 with TRBJ2-7, with 8 bases lining up with TRBD1. Germline CDR1 is LGHNA and CDR2 is YSLEER. The CDR3 has 16 amino acids. V shed 0 bases, J shed 3 bases, and the junction held 7 bases outside the gene matches. CDR3 residues: CASSQDYRGLDYEQYF. The CDR3 DNA follows: TGCGCCAGCAGCCAAGATTACAGGGGGTTGGACTACGAGCAGTACTTC.

V and J are TRBV5-1 and TRBJ2-2, with TRBD1 matching 11 bases. CDR1 and CDR2 from the germline V gene are SGHRS and YFSETQ. With 2 bases clipped from V and 5 bases from J, the junction kept 2 bases outside the gene matches. This CDR3 spans 15 amino acids. DNA for the CDR3: TGCGCCAGCAGCTTAGGACAGGGGGCGACCGGGGAGCTGTTTTTT. Translating gives CASSLGQGATGELFF. Full variable domain (missing parts from reference TRBV5-1 and TRBJ2-2): KAGVTQTPRYLIKTRGQQVTLSCSPISGHRSVSWYQQTPGQGLQFLFEYFSETQRNKGNFPGRFSGRQFSNSRSEMNVSTLELGDSALYLCASSLGQGATGELFFGEGSRLTVL.

This chain links TRBV7-3 with TRBJ2-1; TRBD1 agrees at 9 bases. This CDR3 comprises 14 residues. The trim removed 5 bases at V and 8 bases at J, leaving 7 bases unmatched. Germline V gives CDR1 SGHTA, CDR2 FQGTGA. CDR3 coding DNA: TGTGCCAGCAGCCTCCGGGACAGGGCTTATGAGCAGTTCTTC. The encoded protein is CASSLRDRAYEQFF. Drawing the rest from reference TRBV7-3 and TRBJ2-1, the complete variable domain is GAGVSQTPSNKVTEKGKYVELRCDPISGHTALYWYRQSLGQGPEFLIYFQGTGAADDSGLPNDRFFAVRPEGSVSTLKIQRTERGDSAVYLCASSLRDRAYEQFFGPGTRLTVL.

This clonotype has more than one count but fewer than ten. This sequence joins TRBV5-1 and TRBJ1-1; 9 positions match TRBD1. This CDR3 spans 14 amino acids. CDR1 and CDR2 from the germline V gene are SGHRS and YFSETQ. Trimming took 0 bases from V and 10 from J; bases not matched to a gene: 7. CDR3 DNA: TGCGCCAGCAGCTTGGTTAGACAGGGGGATCGAGCTTTCTTT. Encoded protein: CASSLVRQGDRAFF.

The rearrangement joins TRBV5-1 to TRBJ1-2; 7 bases align to TRBD1. The germline CDR1 and CDR2 sequences are SGHRS and YFSETQ. This CDR3 is 13 amino acids long. Trimming removed 8 bases from V and 2 bases from J; junction bases left unmatched: 6. The CDR3 region has the DNA TGCGCCAGTAACTGGGACAGAAACTATGGCTACACCTTC. Amino acid sequence: CASNWDRNYGYTF.

This clonotype was observed a handful of times. The V call is TRBV10-3, the J call TRBJ2-2, with D possibly called TRBD1 or TRBD2 (5 bases each). The CDR3 extends over 15 amino acids. V was shortened by 4 bases and J by 4 bases, with 13 bases between the two germline ends. Germline assignment: CDR1 ENHRY and CDR2 SYGVKD. CDR3 nucleotide sequence: TGTGCCATCAGTGCGCCTGACAGCGGCACCGGGGAGCTGTTTTTT. Protein sequence: CAISAPDSGTGELFF.

The V gene is TRBV15, the J gene TRBJ2-1; 15 nucleotides match TRBD2. Per germline, CDR1 LNHNV and CDR2 YYDKDF (reference sequence). V lost 0 bases, J lost 9 bases, and 6 bases stayed unmatched. The CDR3 has 17 amino acids. The CDR3 spells CATSRDPGTSGRFEQFF. Here the CDR3 DNA reads TGTGCCACCAGCAGAGACCCAGGGACTAGCGGGAGGTTTGAGCAGTTCTTC. The full variable domain, completed using reference TRBV15 and TRBJ2-1, is DAMVIQNPRYQVTQFGKPVTLSCSQTLNHNVMYWYQQKSSQAPKLLFHYYDKDFNNEADTPDNFQSRRPNTSFCFLDIRSPGLGDTAMYLCATSRDPGTSGRFEQFFGPGTRLTVL.